These 21 T cell receptor beta chains originate from one sample sequenced in a study of blood T cell repertoires in COVID-19. Sequencing was performed with immunoSEQ multiplex PCR; in TCRdb, only in-frame clones are kept and a portion is missing. Of tens of thousands of clones in the sample, about 85% were seen once. The sample comprised peripheral blood. These receptors were collected from a woman over 75 with COVID-19, enrolled during active disease.

This chain links TRBV4-1 with TRBJ1-5; D possibly corresponds to TRBD1 (6 bases). The germline gives CDR1 MGHRA, CDR2 YSYEKL. V lost 1 base and J 5 bases, leaving 12 bases between the germline ends. The CDR3 totals 15 residues. As DNA, the CDR3 is TGCGCCAGCAGCCAAGGGTGGGGGCGCGATCAGCCCCAGCATTTT. Encoded protein: CASSQGWGRDQPQHF.

Judged by abundance, this clone is large. CDR3 loop: CASSPTGFTEAFF. The CDR3 DNA is TGTGCCAGCAGCCCAACAGGGTTCACTGAAGCTTTCTTT. The genes are TRBV12-3 or TRBV12-4 and TRBJ1-1; D perhaps matches TRBD1 (6 bases). The CDR3 loop spans 13 amino acids. The V and J ends lost 6 bases and 4 bases respectively, with 12 bases between them.

The rearrangement links TRBV7-2 to TRBJ1-5; 8 positions agree with TRBD1. The CDR3 extends over 13 amino acids. Germline values: CDR1 SGHTA, CDR2 FQGNSA. Trimming removed 7 bases from V and 6 bases from J; junction bases left unmatched: 5. CDR3 amino acids: CASNQGAAQPQHF. The CDR3 nucleotides read TGTGCCAGCAACCAGGGGGCCGCTCAGCCCCAGCATTTT.

The CDR3 sequence is CASSQSVGRDKHFTYEQYF. The CDR3 DNA sequence: TGTGCCAGCAGCCAGAGCGTGGGACGGGACAAGCACTTCACCTACGAGCAGTACTTC. The chain combines TRBV7-9 with TRBJ2-7, with TRBD1 as a possible D gene (6 bases). Trimming removed 5 bases at V and 2 bases at J, with 28 bases between. In germline, CDR1 is SEHNR, CDR2 FQNEAQ (reference sequence). This CDR3 spans 19 amino acids.

The chain links TRBV7-2 to TRBJ2-1; D ambiguous. V shed 1 base and J shed 4 bases, with 8 bases lying between them. CDR1 and CDR2 from the germline V gene are SGHTA and FQGNSA. This CDR3 spans 14 amino acids. The CDR3 region is CASSLVWQYNEQFF. The DNA of the CDR3 is TGTGCCAGCAGCTTAGTTTGGCAGTACAATGAGCAGTTCTTC.

This clone was detected only once. The V and J genes are TRBV21-1 and TRBJ2-1; the table names TRBD1, a call not compared with the DNA. TRBV21-1 is marked as a pseudogene. The CDR3 loop spans 20 amino acids. The CDR3 region is CASSTRSQGVVRDRDNEQFF. The CDR3 DNA reads TGTGCCAGCAGCACTCGCAGTCAGGGGGTAGTCCGGGACAGGGACAATGAGCAGTTCTTC.

The gene calls are TRBV27 and TRBJ1-2; D is uncertain. Germline V lookup: CDR1 MNHEY, CDR2 SMNVEV (reference sequence). CDR3 length: 13 amino acids. Trimming pared 4 bases from V and 2 bases from J, leaving 8 bases between. CDR3 bases: TGTGCCAGCAGTTCAGCAGGAAACTATGGCTACACCTTC. It yields the protein CASSSAGNYGYTF.

The chain is built from TRBV6-6 and TRBJ1-5; tentatively, D is TRBD1 (6 bases). CDR1 MNHNY and CDR2 SVGAGI come from the germline V gene (reference sequence). Trimming shortened V by 7 bases and J by 4 bases, and 17 bases separated the two germline ends. The CDR3 sequence is 15 residues long. The CDR3 DNA reads TGTGCCAGCACCCAGGACAGCCGTCAGAATCAGCCCCAGCATTTT. Translating it yields CASTQDSRQNQPQHF.

The chain is built from TRBV7-2 and TRBJ1-1; D is unclear. The CDR3 runs 13 residues. Germline V gives CDR1 SGHTA, CDR2 FQGNSA. V shed 2 bases and J shed 7 bases, with 11 bases lying between them. The CDR3 sequence: CASSLQRNYEAFF. In nucleotides, the CDR3 is TGTGCCAGCAGCTTACAGCGAAATTATGAAGCTTTCTTT.

The chain employs TRBV5-4 and TRBJ1-2; 11 nucleotides align to TRBD1. With V trimmed by 3 bases and J by 2 bases, 3 bases remained unmatched. Germline V CDR1 and CDR2: SGHNT, YYREEE (reference sequence). CDR3 length equals 15 residues. Here the CDR3 reads CASSYRDRGNYGYTF. The CDR3 DNA sequence: TGTGCCAGCAGCTATAGGGACAGGGGGAACTATGGCTACACCTTC.

V usage is TRBV9 and J usage is TRBJ2-3; D might be TRBD2 (7 bases). There are 16 residues in the CDR3. Looked up from germline, CDR1 is SGDLS and CDR2 is YYNGEE. Trimming shortened V by 0 bases and J by 4 bases, and 15 bases separated the two germline ends. The CDR3 is CASSVEAGRGADTQYF. For the CDR3, the DNA is TGTGCCAGCAGCGTAGAAGCGGGGAGGGGGGCAGATACGCAGTATTTT.

The J gene is TRBJ2-7, the V gene TRBV19; the match to TRBD2 covers 7 bases. This CDR3 is 13 amino acids long. Germline values: CDR1 LNHDA, CDR2 SQIVND (reference sequence). With 3 bases clipped from V and 6 bases from J, the junction kept 5 bases outside the gene matches. For the CDR3, the DNA is TGTGCCAGTAGTATTTTTGGGGGGGGCGAGCAGTACTTC. This sequence encodes CASSIFGGGEQYF.

The chain is built from TRBV29-1 and TRBJ2-2; 13 positions match TRBD2. Germline V gives CDR1 SQVTM, CDR2 ANQGSEA. The CDR3 extends over 14 amino acids. J lost 5 bases, V lost 6 bases, and 3 bases had no gene match. The CDR3 nucleotides are TGCAGCGTCCTACTAGCGGGGGGGACCGGGGAGCTGTTTTTT. Protein product: CSVLLAGGTGELFF.

In this sample, this clone turned up once. The V and J genes are TRBV6-5 and TRBJ2-7; TRBD2 matches at 10 bases. The CDR3 totals 16 residues. Germline V lookup: CDR1 MNHEY, CDR2 SVGAGI. The ends lost 0 bases at V and 6 bases at J; junction bases unmatched: 8. CDR3 loop: CASSYSLAGGLGEQYF. The CDR3 DNA sequence: TGTGCCAGCAGTTACTCTTTAGCGGGGGGCTTGGGCGAGCAGTACTTC.

The genes are TRBV29-1 and TRBJ1-4, with D unresolved. The CDR3 has 13 amino acids. Per the germline V gene, CDR1 is SQVTM and CDR2 is ANQGSEA. Trimming removed 4 bases from V and 7 bases from J, with 13 bases in between. The CDR3 nucleotides are TGCAGCGTTGCACATATGGGAGGTGAAAAACTGTTTTTT. Its protein product is CSVAHMGGEKLFF.

The chain recombines TRBV15 with TRBJ2-7; 14 bases fit TRBD2. This CDR3 comprises 17 residues. Germline V gene sequence: CDR1 LNHNV, CDR2 YYDKDF (reference sequence). After removal of 7 bases from V and 0 bases from J, the junction contained 8 bases not matched to a gene. CDR3 DNA: TGTGCCACCAACCCGGGGACTAGCGGGGGCCTCTCCTACGAGCAGTACTTC. Translating it yields CATNPGTSGGLSYEQYF.

The gene calls are TRBV10-2 and TRBJ2-7; 7 bases map to TRBD1. V lost 5 bases, J lost 6 bases, and 7 bases stayed unmatched. From germline, CDR1 is WSHSY and CDR2 SAAADI. This CDR3 has 13 amino acids. Written as DNA, the CDR3 is TGCGCCAGCAGTATAACAGGGGCGGTCGAGCAGTACTTC. The encoded protein is CASSITGAVEQYF.

The chain carries TRBV6-5 and TRBJ2-7; TRBD1 might be the D (5 bases). The germline V and J ends were trimmed by 7 bases and 4 bases, with 17 bases remaining between them. The CDR3 has 14 residues. Germline CDR1 reads MNHEY; CDR2 reads SVGAGI. CDR3 protein: CASTEQAAVYEQYF. Here the CDR3 DNA reads TGTGCCAGCACCGAACAGGCCGCCGTGTACGAGCAGTACTTC.

The chain uses TRBV7-8 and TRBJ1-2, with 10 bases fitting TRBD1. CDR1 is SGHVS and CDR2 is FQNEAQ in the germline V gene. Trimming at V came to 6 bases and at J to 8 bases, leaving 9 bases not matched to a gene. The CDR3 consists of 14 residues. CDR3: CASSLDRGWSGYTF. In DNA form, the CDR3 reads TGTGCCAGCAGTTTGGACAGGGGGTGGAGCGGCTACACCTTC.

V is TRBV10-3 and J is TRBJ2-1; TRBD2 might be the D (6 bases). The length of the CDR3 is 12 residues. V was clipped by 11 bases and J by 8 bases, with 16 bases between them. Germline values: CDR1 ENHRY, CDR2 SYGVKD. CDR3 sequence reads: CASRDSTYEQFF. CDR3 bases: TGTGCCTCCCGGGACTCTACATATGAGCAGTTCTTC.

The rearrangement uses TRBV2 and TRBJ1-4, with D tentatively TRBD1 (6 bases). With 8 bases removed from V and 6 bases from J, the gap between germline ends came to 16 bases. This CDR3 has 14 amino acids. In germline, CDR1 is SNHLY, CDR2 FYNNEI. The CDR3 spells CASGKDSLDEKLFF. The CDR3 region has the DNA TGTGCCAGCGGAAAGGACAGTTTGGATGAAAAACTGTTTTTT.